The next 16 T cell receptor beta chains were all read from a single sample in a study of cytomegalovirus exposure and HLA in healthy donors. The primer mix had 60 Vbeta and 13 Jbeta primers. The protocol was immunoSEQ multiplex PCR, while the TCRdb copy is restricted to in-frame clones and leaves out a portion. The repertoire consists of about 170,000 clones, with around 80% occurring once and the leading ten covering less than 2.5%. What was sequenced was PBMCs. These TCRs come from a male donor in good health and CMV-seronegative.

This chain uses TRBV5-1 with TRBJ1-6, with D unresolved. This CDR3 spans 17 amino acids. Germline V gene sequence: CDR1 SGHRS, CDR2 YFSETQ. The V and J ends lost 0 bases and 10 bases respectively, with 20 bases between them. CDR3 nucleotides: TGCGCCAGCAGCTTGGAACAGATACGGGCTTCGGGGTCACCCCTCCACTTT. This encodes CASSLEQIRASGSPLHF.

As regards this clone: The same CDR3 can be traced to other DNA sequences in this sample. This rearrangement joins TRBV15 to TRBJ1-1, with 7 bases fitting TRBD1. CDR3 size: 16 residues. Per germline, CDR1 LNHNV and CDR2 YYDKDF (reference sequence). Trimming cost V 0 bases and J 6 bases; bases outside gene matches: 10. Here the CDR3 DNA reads TGTGCCACCAGCAGAGATCCGCGGCAGGGGGGCCCTGAAGCTTTCTTT. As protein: CATSRDPRQGGPEAFF.

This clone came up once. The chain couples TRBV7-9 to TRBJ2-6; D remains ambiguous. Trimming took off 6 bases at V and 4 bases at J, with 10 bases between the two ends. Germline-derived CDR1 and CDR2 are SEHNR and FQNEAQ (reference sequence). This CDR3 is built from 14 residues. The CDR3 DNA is TGTGCCAGCAGAGTCGGTCCCGGGGCCAACGTCCTGACTTTC. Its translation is CASRVGPGANVLTF. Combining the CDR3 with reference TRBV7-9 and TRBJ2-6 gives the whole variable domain DTGVSQNPRHKITKRGQNVTFRCDPISEHNRLYWYRQTLGQGPEFLTYFQNEAQLEKSRLLSDRFSAERPKGSFSTLEIQRTEQGDSAMYLCASRVGPGANVLTFGAGSRLTVL.

CDR3 sequence: CASSPGSRPETQYF. CDR3 DNA sequence: TGTGCCAGCTCACCCGGGTCACGGCCGGAGACCCAGTACTTC. The J gene is TRBJ2-5, the V gene TRBV18, with no clear D. The V gene's germline CDR1 is KGHSH and CDR2 LQKENI. Trimming took off 3 bases at V and 5 bases at J, with 13 bases between the two ends. CDR3 size: 14 residues.

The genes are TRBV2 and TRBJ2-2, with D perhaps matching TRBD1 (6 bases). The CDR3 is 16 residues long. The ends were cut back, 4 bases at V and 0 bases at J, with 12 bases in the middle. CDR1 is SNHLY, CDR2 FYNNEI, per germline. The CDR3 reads CASSASGTTNTGELFF. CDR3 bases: TGTGCCAGCAGTGCCTCCGGGACAACGAACACCGGGGAGCTGTTTTTT.

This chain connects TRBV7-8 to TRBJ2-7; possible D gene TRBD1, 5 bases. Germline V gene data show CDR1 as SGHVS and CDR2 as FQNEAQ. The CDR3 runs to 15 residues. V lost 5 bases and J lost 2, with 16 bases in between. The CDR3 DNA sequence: TGTGCCAGCAGCCCCCGACAGATTCCCCCCTACGAGCAGTACTTC. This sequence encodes CASSPRQIPPYEQYF.

This chain's CDR3 is CARQGRNQPQHF. Written as DNA, the CDR3 is TGCGCCAGACAGGGGCGAAATCAGCCCCAGCATTTT. The rearrangement uses TRBV10-1 and TRBJ1-5; 7 nucleotides match TRBD1. This CDR3 is built from 12 residues. V gave up 9 bases and J gave up 4 bases; unmatched junction bases: 3. In germline, CDR1 is WNHNN, CDR2 SYGVQD (reference sequence).

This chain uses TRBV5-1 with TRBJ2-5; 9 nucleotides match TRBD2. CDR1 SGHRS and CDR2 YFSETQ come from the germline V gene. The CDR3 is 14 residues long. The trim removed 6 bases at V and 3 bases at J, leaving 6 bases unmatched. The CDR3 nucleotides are TGCGCCAGCACCACCGTAGCGGGGGAAGAGACCCAGTACTTC. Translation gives CASTTVAGEETQYF.

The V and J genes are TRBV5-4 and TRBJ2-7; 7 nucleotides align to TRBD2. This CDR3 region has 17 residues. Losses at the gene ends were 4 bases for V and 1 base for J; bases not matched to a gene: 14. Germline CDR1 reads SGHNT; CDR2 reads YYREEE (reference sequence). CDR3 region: CASSEKGLAEISYEQYF. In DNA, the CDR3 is TGTGCCAGCAGCGAGAAGGGGCTAGCGGAGATATCCTACGAGCAGTACTTC.

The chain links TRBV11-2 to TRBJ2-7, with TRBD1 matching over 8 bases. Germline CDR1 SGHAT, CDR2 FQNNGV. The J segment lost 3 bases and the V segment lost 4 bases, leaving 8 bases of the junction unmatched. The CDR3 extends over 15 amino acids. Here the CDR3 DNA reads TGTGCCAGCAGCTCCGGACAGGGCGCGATCTACGAGCAGTACTTC. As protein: CASSSGQGAIYEQYF.

This CDR3 is CASSTNGGTTNEKLFF. The CDR3 nucleotides are TGTGCCAGCAGTACAAATGGAGGAACGACTAATGAAAAACTGTTTTTT. The gene calls are TRBV2 and TRBJ1-4, with D hard to call. The germline gives CDR1 SNHLY, CDR2 FYNNEI. The V end lost 5 bases, the J end lost 2 bases, and 15 bases lay between the germline ends. The CDR3 totals 16 residues. Filled out from reference TRBV2 and TRBJ1-4, the complete variable domain reads EPEVTQTPSHQVTQMGQEVILRCVPISNHLYFYWYRQILGQKVEFLVSFYNNEISEKSEIFDDQFSVERPDGSNFTLKIRSTKLEDSAMYFCASSTNGGTTNEKLFFGSGTQLSVL.

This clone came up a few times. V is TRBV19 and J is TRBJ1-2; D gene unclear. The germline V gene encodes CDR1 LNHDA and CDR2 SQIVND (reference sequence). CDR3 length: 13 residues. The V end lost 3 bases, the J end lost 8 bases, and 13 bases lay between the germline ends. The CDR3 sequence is CASSMVADRGYTF. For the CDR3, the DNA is TGTGCCAGTAGTATGGTCGCGGATCGAGGCTACACCTTC. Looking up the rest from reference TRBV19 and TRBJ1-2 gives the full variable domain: DGGITQSPKYLFRKEGQNVTLSCEQNLNHDAMYWYRQDPGQGLRLIYYSQIVNDFQKGDIAEGYSVSREKKESFPLTVTSAQKNPTAFYLCASSMVADRGYTFGSGTRLTVV.

In nucleotides, the CDR3 is TGTGCCATCAGTGGGGCCAGGGGGGAGACCCAGTACTTC. This codes for CAISGARGETQYF. The chain carries TRBV10-3 and TRBJ2-5; 7 positions match TRBD1. J was trimmed by 5 bases and V by 4 bases; bases with no gene match: 4. The CDR3 is 13 amino acids. CDR1 is ENHRY and CDR2 is SYGVKD in the germline V gene.

In DNA form, the CDR3 reads TGTGCCAGCAGTTACTCGGGCACTGATAATTCACCCCTCCACTTT. This codes for CASSYSGTDNSPLHF. The chain couples TRBV6-5 to TRBJ1-6; D is unclear. The germline V gene has CDR1 MNHEY and CDR2 SVGAGI. V lost 0 bases to trimming and J lost 5 bases, with 8 bases between them. This CDR3 comprises 15 residues.

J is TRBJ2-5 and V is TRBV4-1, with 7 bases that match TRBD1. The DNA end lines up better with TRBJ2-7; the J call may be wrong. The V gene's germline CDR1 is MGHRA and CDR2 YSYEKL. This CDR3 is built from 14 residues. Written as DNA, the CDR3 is TGCGCCAGCAGCCCCCGGGACAGCACCTACGAGCAGTACTTC. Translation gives CASSPRDSTYEQYF.

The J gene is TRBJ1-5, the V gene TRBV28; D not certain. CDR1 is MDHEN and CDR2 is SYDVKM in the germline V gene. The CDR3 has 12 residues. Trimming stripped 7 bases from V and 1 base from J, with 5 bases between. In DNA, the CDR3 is TGTGCCAGCAAGACAAGCAATCAGCCCCAGCATTTT. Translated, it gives CASKTSNQPQHF.